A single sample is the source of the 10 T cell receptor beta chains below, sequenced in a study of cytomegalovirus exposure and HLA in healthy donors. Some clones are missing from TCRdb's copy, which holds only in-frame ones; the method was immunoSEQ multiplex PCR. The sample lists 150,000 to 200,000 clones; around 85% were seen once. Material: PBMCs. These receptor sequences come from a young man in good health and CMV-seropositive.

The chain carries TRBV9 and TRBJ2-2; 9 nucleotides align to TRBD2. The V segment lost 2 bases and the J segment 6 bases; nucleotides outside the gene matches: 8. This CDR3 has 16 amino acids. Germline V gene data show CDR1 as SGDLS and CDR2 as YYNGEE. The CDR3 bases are TGTGCCAGCAGCGTGGGCGGGGGGGTTTATCCCGGGGAGCTGTTTTTT. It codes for CASSVGGGVYPGELFF.

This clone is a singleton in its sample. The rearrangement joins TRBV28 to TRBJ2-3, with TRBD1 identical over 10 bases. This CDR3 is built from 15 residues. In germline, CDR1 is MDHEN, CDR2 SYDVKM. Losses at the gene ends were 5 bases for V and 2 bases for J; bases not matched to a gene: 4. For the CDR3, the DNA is TGTGCCAGCAGTCCCGACAGGGGGCACACAGATACGCAGTATTTT. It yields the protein CASSPDRGHTDTQYF.

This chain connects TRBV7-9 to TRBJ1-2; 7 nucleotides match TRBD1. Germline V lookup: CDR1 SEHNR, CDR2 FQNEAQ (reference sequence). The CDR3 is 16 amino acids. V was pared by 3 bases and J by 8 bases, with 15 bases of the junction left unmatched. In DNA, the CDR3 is TGTGCCAGCAGCTTGGGGACTCGGGACAGCATAGGGGGCTACACCTTC. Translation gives CASSLGTRDSIGGYTF.

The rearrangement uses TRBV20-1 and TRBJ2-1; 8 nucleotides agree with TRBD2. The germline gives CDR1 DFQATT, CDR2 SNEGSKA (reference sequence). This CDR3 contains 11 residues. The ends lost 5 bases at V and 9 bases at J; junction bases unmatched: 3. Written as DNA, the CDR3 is TGCAGTGCTTCCCGGGGGGGTGAGCAGTTCTTC. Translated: CSASRGGEQFF.

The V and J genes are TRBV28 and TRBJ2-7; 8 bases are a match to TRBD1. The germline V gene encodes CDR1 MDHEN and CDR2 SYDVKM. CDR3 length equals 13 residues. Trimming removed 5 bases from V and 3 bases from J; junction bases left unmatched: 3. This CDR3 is CASSDTGGYEQYF. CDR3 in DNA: TGTGCCAGCAGTGACACAGGGGGCTACGAGCAGTACTTC.

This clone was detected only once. The chain's CDR3 is CASSWEPSDEQYF. The CDR3 region has the DNA TGTGCCAGCAGTTGGGAGCCCTCGGACGAGCAGTACTTC. The gene calls are TRBV7-2 and TRBJ2-7, with D perhaps matching TRBD2 (5 bases). Between the trimmed V and J ends, which lost 6 bases and 5 bases, there was a span of 14 bases. From germline, CDR1 is SGHTA and CDR2 FQGNSA. The CDR3 runs to 13 residues.

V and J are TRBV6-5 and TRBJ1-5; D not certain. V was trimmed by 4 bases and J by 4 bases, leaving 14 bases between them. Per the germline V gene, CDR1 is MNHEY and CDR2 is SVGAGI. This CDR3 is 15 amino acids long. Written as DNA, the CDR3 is TGTGCCAGCAGTTCCTCACCGGGTCTAAATCAGCCCCAGCATTTT. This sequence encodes CASSSSPGLNQPQHF.

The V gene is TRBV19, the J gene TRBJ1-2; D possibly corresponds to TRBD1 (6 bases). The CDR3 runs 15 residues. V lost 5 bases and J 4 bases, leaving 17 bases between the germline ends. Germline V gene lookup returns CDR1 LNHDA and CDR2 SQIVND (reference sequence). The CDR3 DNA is TGTGCCAGTAGTGCACGGCCGGGACAAGTCTATGGCTACACCTTC. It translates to CASSARPGQVYGYTF.

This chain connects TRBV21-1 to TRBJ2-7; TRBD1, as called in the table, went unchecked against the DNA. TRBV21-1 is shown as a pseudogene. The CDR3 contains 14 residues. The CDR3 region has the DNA TGTGCCATCAGGGGGGCGGCGAGCTCCTACGAGCAGTACTTC. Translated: CAIRGAASSYEQYF.

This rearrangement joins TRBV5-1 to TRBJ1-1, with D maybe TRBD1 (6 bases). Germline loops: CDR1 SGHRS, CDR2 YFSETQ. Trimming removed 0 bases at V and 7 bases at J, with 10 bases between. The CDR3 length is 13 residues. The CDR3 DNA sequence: TGCGCCAGCAGCTTGGCAGGGGACCTTGAAGCTTTCTTT. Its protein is CASSLAGDLEAFF.